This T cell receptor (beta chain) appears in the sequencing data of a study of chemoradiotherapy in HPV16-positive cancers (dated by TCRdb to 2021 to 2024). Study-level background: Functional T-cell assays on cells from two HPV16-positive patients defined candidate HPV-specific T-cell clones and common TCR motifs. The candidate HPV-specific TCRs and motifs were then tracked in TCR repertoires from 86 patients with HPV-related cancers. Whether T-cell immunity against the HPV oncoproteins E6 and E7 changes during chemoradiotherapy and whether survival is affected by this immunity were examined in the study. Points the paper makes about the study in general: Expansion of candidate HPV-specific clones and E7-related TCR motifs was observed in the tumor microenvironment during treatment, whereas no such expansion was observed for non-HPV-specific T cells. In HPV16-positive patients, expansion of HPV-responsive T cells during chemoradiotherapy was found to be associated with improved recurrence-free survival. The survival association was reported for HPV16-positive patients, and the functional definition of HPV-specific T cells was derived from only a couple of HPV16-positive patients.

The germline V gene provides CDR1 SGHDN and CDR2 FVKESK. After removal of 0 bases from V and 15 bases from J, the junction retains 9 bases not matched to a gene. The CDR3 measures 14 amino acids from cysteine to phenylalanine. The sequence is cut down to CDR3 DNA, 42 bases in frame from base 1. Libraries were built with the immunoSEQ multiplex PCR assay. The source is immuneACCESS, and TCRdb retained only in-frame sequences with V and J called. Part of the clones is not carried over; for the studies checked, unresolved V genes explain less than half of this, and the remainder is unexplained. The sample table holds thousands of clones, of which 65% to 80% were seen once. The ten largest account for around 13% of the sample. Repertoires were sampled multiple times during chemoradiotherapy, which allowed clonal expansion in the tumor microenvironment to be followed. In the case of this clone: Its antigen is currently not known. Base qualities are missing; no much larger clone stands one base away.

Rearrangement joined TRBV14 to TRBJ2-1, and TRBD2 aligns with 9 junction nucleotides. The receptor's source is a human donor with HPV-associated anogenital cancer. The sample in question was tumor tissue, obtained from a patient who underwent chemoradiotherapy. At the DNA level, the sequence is TGTGCCAGCAGCCAAGATGCGCCTCTAGCGGGGAGGTTCTTC. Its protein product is CASSQDAPLAGRFF.